These T cell receptor beta chains were read from a single sample in a study of OX40 agonist ivuxolimab in advanced cancers. This table comes from immunoSEQ multiplex PCR, and its TCRdb copy is limited to in-frame clones, with some not included. The table lists fewer than 85,000 clones, about 90% of them singletons. The sequenced sample was CD4+ or CD8+ T cells sorted from blood, obtained in a trial of the OX40 agonist ivuxolimab. These receptors were collected from an adult with an advanced solid tumor such as melanoma, head and neck, liver or kidney cancer. Each CDR3 is given with its conserved first and last residue. A D gene is named only where the DNA matches it firmly. Only some rows state a clone size, as once, few, many or a class for expanded clones.

>TRBJ1-2|TRBV12-2|.|once
TGTGCAAGTCGCCTACTAGGACAGGGGCACAACTATGGCTACACCTTC
CASRLLGQGHNYGYTF
>TRBJ1-1|TRBV11-3|.|.
TGTGCCAGCAGCTTAGGAACGGGCCGTGGCACTGAAGCCTTCTTT
CASSLGTGRGTEAFF
>TRBJ1-2|TRBV6-5|.|.
TGTGCCAGCAGTTACTCGTATTGGACTAACTATGGCTACACCTTC
CASSYSYWTNYGYTF
>TRBJ1-5|TRBV2|.|.
TGTGCCAGCAGTGGTCCGAGAAGCAATCAGCCCCAGCATTTT
CASSGPRSNQPQHF
>TRBJ2-5|TRBV6-7|TRBD1|.
TGTGCCAGCAGTCCCAGGGACAGACTCCAAGAGACCCAGTACTTC
CASSPRDRLQETQYF
>TRBJ1-6|TRBV30|.|.
TGTGCCTGGAGTTGGTCTTTCTCGGGCCGGAGCTCCTATAATTCACCCCTCCACTTT
CAWSWSFSGRSSYNSPLHF
>TRBJ2-5|TRBV6-4|TRBD1|.
TGTGCCAGCAGTGGATATAGACAGGGGGTCCAAGAGACCCAGTACTTC
CASSGYRQGVQETQYF
>TRBJ1-1|TRBV5-1|.|.
TGCGCCAGCAGCTTGGCGGGCGACACTGAAGCTTTCTTT
CASSLAGDTEAFF
>TRBJ1-3|TRBV7-9|.|.
TGTGCCAGCAGCTTAGTGGTCGGCGGAAACACCATATATTTT
CASSLVVGGNTIYF
>TRBJ1-1|TRBV6-1|.|.
TGTGCCAGCAGTGAAGGATCGTTAAGTAAATGGTCGGCTTTCTTT
CASSEGSLSKWSAFF
>TRBJ2-7|TRBV4-1|TRBD2|few
TGCGCCAGCAGCCACCCACTAGCGGGAGGGTACGAGCAGTACTTC
CASSHPLAGGYEQYF
>TRBJ1-2|TRBV27|.|few
TGTGCCAGCAGTGAACGCGACAGTAACTATGGCTACACCTTC
CASSERDSNYGYTF
>TRBJ2-1|TRBV19|TRBD2|once
TGTGCCAGTAGTATCGGAGCGGGAGTTCACAATGAGCAGTTCTTC
CASSIGAGVHNEQFF
>TRBJ2-1|TRBV5-1|TRBD1|.
TGCGCCAGCAGCCCCGGGACAGGGTTCAATGAGCAGTTCTTC
CASSPGTGFNEQFF
>TRBJ2-3|TRBV11-3|TRBD2|once
TGTGCCAGCAGCTTAGGTGGTAGCGGGGGGAGCACAGATACGCAGTATTTT
CASSLGGSGGSTDTQYF
>TRBJ2-1|TRBV11-3|.|.
TGTGCCAGCAGCTTAGTAGGGTTCAGCTCCTACAATGAGCAGTTCTTC
CASSLVGFSSYNEQFF
>TRBJ2-5|TRBV21-1|.|.
TGTGCCAGCAGCAAGGGGACTAGCGGGGGGGCCAGTCAAGAGACCCAGTACTTC
CASSKGTSGGASQETQYF
>TRBJ1-5|TRBV7-9|.|.
TGTGCCAGCAGCTTAGAGGGATCAGATAGCAATCAGCCCCAGCATTTT
CASSLEGSDSNQPQHF
>TRBJ2-2|TRBV4-2|TRBD2|.
TGTGCCAGCAGCCCGGGGACTAGCGGAGGGGGGGAGCTGTTTTTT
CASSPGTSGGGELFF
>TRBJ2-2|TRBV6-1|.|.
TGTGCCAGCAAGGAGTTGGCACTTTACACCGGGGAGCTGTTTTTT
CASKELALYTGELFF
>TRBJ2-3|TRBV7-9|.|.
TGTGCCAGCAGCTTAGGGCAGGCGGGTGAGGATTTT
CASSLGQAGEDF
>TRBJ1-2|TRBV5-1|.|.
TGCGCCAGCAGCCTCGACCCGGCCATGAACTATGGCTACACCTTC
CASSLDPAMNYGYTF
>TRBJ2-6|TRBV6-5|.|.
TGTGCCAGCACACTCGACCTCTCTGGGGCCAACGTCCTGACTTTC
CASTLDLSGANVLTF
>TRBJ1-1|TRBV20-1|.|.
TGCAGTGCTTACCGGGTTTCTGAAGCTTTCTTT
CSAYRVSEAFF
>TRBJ1-2|TRBV7-2|.|once
TGTGCCAGCAGCCCTTACGACGGGGGCGGCTACACCTTC
CASSPYDGGGYTF
>TRBJ2-7|TRBV18|.|.
TGTGCCAGCTCGGCGGGACAGTACTACGAGCAGTACTTC
CASSAGQYYEQYF
>TRBJ2-4|TRBV28|TRBD1|.
TGTGCCAGCAGTTCACCGTCCGGGACAGGGCAAAACATTCAGTACTTC
CASSSPSGTGQNIQYF
>TRBJ2-7|TRBV6-6|TRBD2|.
TGTGCCAGCAGTTACTATATTAGCGGGACCCCCTACGAGCAGTACTTC
CASSYYISGTPYEQYF
>TRBJ2-7|TRBV11-3|TRBD2|once
TGTGCCAGCAGCTCCGGCGGACTAGCCGCCAACTACGAGCAGTACTTC
CASSSGGLAANYEQYF
>TRBJ2-5|TRBV19|.|.
TGTGCCAGTAGTATATTAAACAGGCAAGAGACCCAGTACTTC
CASSILNRQETQYF
>TRBJ2-3|TRBV11-3|.|.
TGTGCCAGCAGCTTCGGGGGAAGCACAGATACGCAGTATTTT
CASSFGGSTDTQYF